These T cell receptor beta chains were read from a single sample in a study of T-cell reconstitution after alpha-beta-depleted transplantation in children. One entry per CDR3 protein results from TCRdb running MiXCR on the PCR reads. The data contain roughly 20,000 distinct CDR3 sequences, under 15% of them singletons. Material: PBMCs, mostly from graft donor cells, obtained 60 days after TCRalphabeta/CD19-depleted stem cell transplant. All receptors derive from a female patient younger than 10 who had a stem cell transplant for congenital amegakaryocytic thrombocytopenia, so the T cells may come from the graft donor. CDR3s include the opening cysteine and the closing phenylalanine or tryptophan. The order of the fields is clone size, J gene, D gene, V gene, CDR3 protein, CDR3 DNA. The D gene is left open where the match is weak. Some rows have no size entry. The others give once, few or many, or a class for an expanded clone.

>NA|TRBJ2-3|NA|TRBV3-1
CATSPGQVLTDTQYF
TGTGCCACCTCCCCCGGGCAGGTTTTAACAGATACGCAGTATTTT
>many|TRBJ1-2|NA|TRBV7-8
CASSLALEGNYGYTF
TGTGCCAGCAGCTTAGCGCTCGAGGGAAACTATGGCTACACCTTC
>many|TRBJ1-2|NA|TRBV10-3
CAIGRNYGYTF
TGTGCCATCGGCCGAAACTATGGCTACACCTTC
>NA|TRBJ2-1|NA|TRBV7-4
CASSQKVPGLAKSYNEQFF
TGTGCCAGCTCCCAAAAGGTCCCGGGGCTAGCGAAGTCCTACAATGAGCAGTTCTTC
>many|TRBJ1-5|NA|TRBV6-1
CAAAEGTTYQPQHF
TGTGCCGCCGCTGAAGGGACAACCTACCAACCCCAGCATTTT
>medium-sized|TRBJ2-3|TRBD1|TRBV20-1
CSARGQGASLTQYF
TGCAGTGCTAGAGGACAGGGGGCCAGTCTTACGCAGTATTTT
>NA|TRBJ2-3|NA|TRBV21-1
CASSKGKRETQYF
TGTGCCAGCAGCAAAGGGAAGCGGGAAACGCAGTATTTT
>many|TRBJ1-5|NA|TRBV7-2
CASSLQSGINQPQHF
TGTGCCAGCAGCTTACAATCAGGGATAAATCAGCCCCAGCATTTT
>many|TRBJ2-3|TRBD2|TRBV11-3
CASSLASSTDTQYF
TGTGCCAGCTCACTAGCGTCGAGCACAGATACGCAGTATTTT
>many|TRBJ2-5|NA|TRBV5-1
CASSLRIEETQYF
TGCGCCAGCAGCTTGCGGATAGAAGAGACCCAGTACTTC
>many|TRBJ2-7|TRBD2|TRBV10-3
CAIRTSVRFEQYF
TGTGCCATCAGAACTAGCGTGAGGTTCGAGCAGTACTTC
>many|TRBJ2-5|NA|TRBV28
CASSFPGGETQYF
TGTGCCAGCAGTTTCCCAGGGGGGGAGACCCAGTACTTC
>many|TRBJ2-1|NA|TRBV7-9
CASSRIQGSSYNEQFF
TGTGCCAGCAGCCGAATACAGGGAAGCTCCTACAATGAGCAGTTCTTC
>many|TRBJ2-3|NA|TRBV6-6
CASSYEITQYF
TGTGCCAGCAGTTACGAAATTACGCAGTATTTT
>many|TRBJ1-2|NA|TRBV5-1
CASSLATGDYGYTF
TGCGCCAGCAGCTTGGCCACGGGGGATTATGGCTACACCTTC
>many|TRBJ2-7|NA|TRBV7-2
CASSSTGRVLEQYF
TGTGCCAGCAGCTCGACAGGGAGGGTCCTCGAGCAGTACTTC
>NA|TRBJ2-7|NA|TRBV10-3
CAIGSILYEQYF
TGTGCCATCGGGTCTATCCTCTACGAGCAGTACTTC
>NA|TRBJ2-1|TRBD2|TRBV6-1
CASSPLPVPSGRNEQFF
TGTGCCAGCAGCCCCCTCCCCGTGCCTAGCGGCCGCAATGAGCAGTTCTTC
>many|TRBJ2-7|NA|TRBV21-1
CASSGTGETYEQYF
TGTGCCAGCAGCGGGACAGGCGAAACCTACGAGCAGTACTTC
>NA|TRBJ2-5|NA|TRBV7-2
CASSLDSQETQYF
TGTGCCAGCAGCTTAGATTCTCAAGAGACCCAGTACTTC
>many|TRBJ2-7|TRBD2|TRBV7-2
CASREGLAAYEQYF
TGTGCCAGCAGGGAGGGACTAGCCGCCTACGAGCAGTACTTC
>many|TRBJ2-4|TRBD2|TRBV20-1
CSARASGSYGGAKNIQYF
TGCAGTGCTAGGGCTAGCGGGAGTTATGGGGGGGCCAAAAACATTCAGTACTTC
>many|TRBJ2-3|NA|TRBV4-1
CASSQVADTQYF
TGCGCCAGCAGCCAAGTAGCAGATACGCAGTATTTT
>many|TRBJ1-1|NA|TRBV7-9
CASSPTRQLNTEAFF
TGTGCCAGCAGCCCTACGAGACAGTTGAACACTGAAGCTTTCTTT
>many|TRBJ2-1|TRBD2|TRBV3-1
CASSQVTSGRVEQFF
TGTGCCAGCAGCCAAGTGACTAGCGGGAGAGTTGAGCAGTTCTTC
>many|TRBJ2-1|TRBD1|TRBV10-3
CAIGRGTGNNEQFF
TGTGCCATCGGTAGGGGGACAGGGAACAATGAGCAGTTCTTC
>many|TRBJ1-1|TRBD1|TRBV5-1
CASSLTGVNTEAFF
TGCGCCAGCAGCTTGACAGGGGTGAACACTGAAGCTTTCTTT
>many|TRBJ2-2|NA|TRBV27
CASSSVIGELFF
TGTGCCAGCAGTTCCGTCATCGGGGAGCTGTTTTTT
>many|TRBJ2-2|NA|TRBV14
CASSQATGIGLGELFF
TGTGCCAGCAGCCAAGCTACCGGGATCGGGTTAGGGGAGCTGTTTTTT
>many|TRBJ2-7|NA|TRBV7-8
CASSPGATYEQYF
TGTGCCAGCAGCCCCGGGGCCACCTACGAGCAGTACTTC
>many|TRBJ1-2|NA|TRBV5-1
CASSANMDFGGYTF
TGCGCCAGCAGCGCCAACATGGACTTTGGGGGCTACACCTTC
>many|TRBJ2-3|TRBD2|TRBV6-4
CASSDSILLAGERGTQYF
TGTGCCAGCAGTGACTCGATTCTACTAGCGGGAGAAAGGGGTACGCAGTATTTT
>few|TRBJ1-2|NA|TRBV14
CASSQPGSSGYTF
TGTGCCAGCAGCCAACCAGGGTCGTCGGGCTACACCTTC
>many|TRBJ2-7|TRBD1|TRBV20-1
CSARGYPSGQSSYEQYF
TGCAGTGCTAGAGGCTATCCATCGGGACAGAGCTCCTACGAGCAGTACTTC
>many|TRBJ2-4|NA|TRBV5-1
CASSLVGGEGNIQYF
TGCGCCAGCAGCTTGGTGGGCGGGGAAGGAAACATTCAGTACTTC
>many|TRBJ2-4|NA|TRBV11-2
CASSPWTEKNIQYF
TGTGCCAGCAGCCCATGGACGGAAAAAAACATTCAGTACTTC
>many|TRBJ2-7|NA|TRBV7-8
CASSLFGQGHEQYF
TGTGCCAGCAGCTTATTTGGGCAGGGCCACGAGCAGTACTTC
>many|TRBJ1-4|NA|TRBV5-6
CASSVGLGF
TGTGCCAGCAGCGTGGGTCTCGGCTTT
>many|TRBJ2-4|NA|TRBV12-3/TRBV12-4
CASSQDGGGRRIQYF
TGTGCCAGCAGCCAGGACGGGGGCGGGAGAAGGATTCAGTACTTC
>NA|TRBJ2-5|NA|TRBV19
CASGPLWGQETQYF
TGTGCCAGTGGACCCTTGTGGGGCCAAGAGACCCAGTACTTC
>NA|TRBJ2-7|NA|TRBV7-2
CASSPVKNTGPGYEQYF
TGTGCCAGCAGCCCCGTAAAGAACACAGGACCGGGCTACGAGCAGTACTTC
>many|TRBJ2-1|NA|TRBV6-1
CASSEVSVYNEQFF
TGTGCCAGCAGTGAAGTCAGCGTCTACAATGAGCAGTTCTTC
>many|TRBJ2-7|NA|TRBV28
CASSLRRYYEQYF
TGTGCCAGCAGTTTACGCCGTTACTACGAGCAGTACTTC
>many|TRBJ2-3|NA|TRBV12-3/TRBV12-4
CASSPTDTQYF
TGTGCCAGCAGCCCGACAGATACGCAGTATTTT
>NA|TRBJ2-3|NA|TRBV2
CASSQQRGERDTQYF
TGTGCCAGCAGTCAACAGAGGGGGGAGAGGGATACGCAGTATTTT
>medium-sized|TRBJ1-1|NA|TRBV14
CASSHSRNTEAFF
TGTGCCAGCAGCCATTCGCGGAACACTGAAGCTTTCTTT
>many|TRBJ1-1|TRBD1|TRBV18
CASSPQGQGMAEAFF
TGTGCCAGCTCACCGCAGGGACAGGGGATGGCTGAAGCTTTCTTT
>many|TRBJ2-5|TRBD2|TRBV5-1
CASSPRTSGIQETQYF
TGCGCCAGCAGCCCCAGGACTAGCGGGATCCAAGAGACCCAGTACTTC
>NA|TRBJ2-7|NA|TRBV12-1
CASSYGLLCYEQYF
TGTGCCAGCAGCTATGGGCTCCTCTGCTACGAGCAGTACTTC
>many|TRBJ1-1|NA|TRBV5-1
CASSVGGVEGAFF
TGCGCCAGCAGCGTGGGGGGAGTGGAAGGCGCTTTCTTT
>many|TRBJ1-5|NA|TRBV5-1
CASSLGGGSPQHF
TGCGCCAGCAGCTTAGGAGGAGGATCGCCCCAGCATTTT
>many|TRBJ1-1|NA|TRBV12-3/TRBV12-4
CASSQAGRNTEAFF
TGTGCCAGCAGCCAGGCTGGTAGGAACACTGAAGCTTTCTTT